This T cell receptor (beta chain) was captured in a study of CD8 T cells in ankylosing spondylitis. V shed 3 bases and J 1 base; nucleotides not matched to a gene: 11. The CDR3 totals 19 residues. Germline V lookup: CDR1 DFQATT, CDR2 SNEGSKA (reference sequence). This clonotype appeared many times. Its antigen remains unknown. Using its own MiXCR run on the 5' RACE reads, TCRdb lists one record per CDR3 protein. This sample has 300,000 to 400,000 distinct CDR3 sequences, with 11% found just once. The study, taken as a whole, reports: It was reported that disease-linked clones were significantly enriched in matched ankylosing spondylitis synovial fluid. Existing reports had already noted some motif variants in reactive arthritis synovial fluid and blood. CD8+ by phenotype, disease-linked clones were relatively rare in peripheral blood. Made up of 7 to 9 highly homologous variants, a TCR beta motif appeared characteristic of ankylosing spondylitis blood.

Specimen: blood, either unsorted or a sorted T cell fraction (not recorded which). The V gene is TRBV20-1, the J gene TRBJ2-2, with TRBD2 identical over 13 bases. The TCR sequence derives from a female donor with ankylosing spondylitis or in good health (not recorded which). The CDR3 loop is CSARPLGTSGAKNTGELFF. In nucleotides, the CDR3 is TGCAGTGCTAGGCCCCTCGGGACTAGCGGGGCGAAGAACACCGGGGAGCTGTTTTTT.